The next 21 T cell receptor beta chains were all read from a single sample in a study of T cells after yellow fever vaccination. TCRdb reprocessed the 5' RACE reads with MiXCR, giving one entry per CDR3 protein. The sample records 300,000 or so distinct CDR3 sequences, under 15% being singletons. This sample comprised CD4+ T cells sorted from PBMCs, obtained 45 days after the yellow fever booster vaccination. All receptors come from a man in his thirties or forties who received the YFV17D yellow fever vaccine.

The CDR3 protein is CASSQDKTSYNEQFF. CDR3 DNA: TGCGCCAGCAGCCAAGATAAAACCAGTTACAATGAGCAGTTCTTC. The V call is TRBV4-3, the J call TRBJ2-1; D unclear. Germline CDR1 and CDR2: LGHNA and YSLEER. V was cut by 0 bases and J by 4 bases, with 10 bases left in between. This CDR3 is built from 15 residues.

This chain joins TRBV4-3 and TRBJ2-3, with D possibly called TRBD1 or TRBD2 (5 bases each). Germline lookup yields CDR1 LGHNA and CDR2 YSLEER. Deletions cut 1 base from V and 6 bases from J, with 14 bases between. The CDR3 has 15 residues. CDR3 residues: CASSQARAGGDTQYF. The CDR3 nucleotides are TGCGCCAGCAGCCAAGCGCGAGCTGGGGGTGATACGCAGTATTTT.

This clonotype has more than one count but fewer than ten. Here the CDR3 reads CASSLLTRGEGYTF. Here the CDR3 DNA reads TGTGCCAGCAGCTTATTGACAAGGGGCGAGGGCTACACCTTC. The rearrangement uses TRBV7-2 and TRBJ1-2; the D gene is possibly TRBD1 (5 bases). The CDR3 loop spans 14 amino acids. Trimming stripped 2 bases from V and 8 bases from J, with 15 bases between. Per germline, CDR1 SGHTA and CDR2 FQGNSA. Together with reference TRBV7-2 and TRBJ1-2, the CDR3 gives the full variable domain: GAGVSQSPSNKVTEKGKDVELRCDPISGHTALYWYRQSLGQGLEFLIYFQGNSAPDKSGLPSDRFSAERTGGSVSTLTIQRTQQEDSAVYLCASSLLTRGEGYTFGSGTRLTVV.

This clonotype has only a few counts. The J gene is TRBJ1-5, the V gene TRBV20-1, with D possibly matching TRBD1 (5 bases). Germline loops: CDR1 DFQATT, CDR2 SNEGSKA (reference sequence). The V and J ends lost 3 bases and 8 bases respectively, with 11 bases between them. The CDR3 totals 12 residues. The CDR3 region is CSASRGSKPQHF. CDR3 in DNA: TGCAGTGCTAGTCGGGGGAGTAAGCCCCAGCATTTT.

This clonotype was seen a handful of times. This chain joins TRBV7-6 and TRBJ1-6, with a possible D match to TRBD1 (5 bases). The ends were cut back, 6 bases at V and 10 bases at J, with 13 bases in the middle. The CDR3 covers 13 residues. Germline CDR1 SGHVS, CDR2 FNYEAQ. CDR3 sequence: CASSPQGVSPLHF. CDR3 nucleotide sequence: TGTGCCAGCAGTCCTCAGGGAGTCTCACCCCTCCACTTT.

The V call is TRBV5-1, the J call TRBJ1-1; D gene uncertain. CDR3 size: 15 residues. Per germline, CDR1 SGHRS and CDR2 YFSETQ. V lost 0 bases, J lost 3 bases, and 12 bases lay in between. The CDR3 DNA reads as TGCGCCAGCAGCTTGGAGGGCCCAGGCTACACTGAAGCTTTCTTT. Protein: CASSLEGPGYTEAFF.

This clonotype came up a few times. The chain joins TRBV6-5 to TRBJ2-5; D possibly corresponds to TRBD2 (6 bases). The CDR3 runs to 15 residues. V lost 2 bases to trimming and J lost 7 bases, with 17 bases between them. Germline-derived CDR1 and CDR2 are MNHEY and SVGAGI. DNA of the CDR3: TGTGCCAGCAGTTACCCTTCCGCGGGGTCGGGGACCCAGTACTTC. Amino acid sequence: CASSYPSAGSGTQYF.

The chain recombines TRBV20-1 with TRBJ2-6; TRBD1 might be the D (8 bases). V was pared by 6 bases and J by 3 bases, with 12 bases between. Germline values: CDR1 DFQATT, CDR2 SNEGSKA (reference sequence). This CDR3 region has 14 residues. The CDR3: CSAYRGGGANVLTF. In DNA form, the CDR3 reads TGCAGTGCGTACAGGGGGGGTGGGGCCAACGTCCTGACTTTC.

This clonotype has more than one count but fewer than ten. Here the CDR3 DNA reads TGCAGTGCTAACACGGGACAGGGGGGGTCCTACGAGCAGTACTTC. This sequence encodes CSANTGQGGSYEQYF. This chain joins TRBV20-1 and TRBJ2-7; 11 nucleotides agree with TRBD1. Germline lookup yields CDR1 DFQATT and CDR2 SNEGSKA (reference sequence). The CDR3 runs to 15 residues. J was trimmed by 1 base and V by 4 bases; bases with no gene match: 6.

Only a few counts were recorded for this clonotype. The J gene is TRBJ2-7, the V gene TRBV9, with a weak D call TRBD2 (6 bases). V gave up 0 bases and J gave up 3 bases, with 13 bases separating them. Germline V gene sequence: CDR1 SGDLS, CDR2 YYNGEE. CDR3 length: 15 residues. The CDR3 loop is CASSVAASVSYEQYF. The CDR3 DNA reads TGTGCCAGCAGCGTAGCCGCTAGCGTGAGCTACGAGCAGTACTTC.

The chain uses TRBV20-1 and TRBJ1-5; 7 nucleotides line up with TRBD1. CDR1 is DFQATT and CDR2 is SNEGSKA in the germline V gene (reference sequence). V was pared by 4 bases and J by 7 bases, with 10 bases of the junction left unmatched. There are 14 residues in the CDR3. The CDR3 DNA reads TGCAGTGCTATGGGGAGACAGGGCGGGCAGCCCCAGCATTTT. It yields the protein CSAMGRQGGQPQHF.

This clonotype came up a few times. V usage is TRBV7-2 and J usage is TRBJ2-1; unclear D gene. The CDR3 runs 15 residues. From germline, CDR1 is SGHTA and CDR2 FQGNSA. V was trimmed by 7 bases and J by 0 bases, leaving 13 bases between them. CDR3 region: CASMIMESSYNEQFF. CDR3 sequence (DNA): TGTGCCAGCATGATCATGGAAAGCTCCTACAATGAGCAGTTCTTC.

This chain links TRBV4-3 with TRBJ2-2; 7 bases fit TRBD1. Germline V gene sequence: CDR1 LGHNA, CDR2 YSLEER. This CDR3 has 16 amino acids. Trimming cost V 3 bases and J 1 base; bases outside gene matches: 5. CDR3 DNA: TGCGCCAGCAGCCACCCGACAGGGCTGAACACCGGGGAGCTGTTTTTT. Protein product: CASSHPTGLNTGELFF.

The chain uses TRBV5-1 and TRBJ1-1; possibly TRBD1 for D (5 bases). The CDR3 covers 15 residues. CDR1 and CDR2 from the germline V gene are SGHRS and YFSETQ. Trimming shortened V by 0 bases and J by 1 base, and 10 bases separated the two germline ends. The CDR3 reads CASSLATQANTEAFF. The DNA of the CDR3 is TGCGCCAGCAGCTTGGCCACACAGGCGAACACTGAAGCTTTCTTT.

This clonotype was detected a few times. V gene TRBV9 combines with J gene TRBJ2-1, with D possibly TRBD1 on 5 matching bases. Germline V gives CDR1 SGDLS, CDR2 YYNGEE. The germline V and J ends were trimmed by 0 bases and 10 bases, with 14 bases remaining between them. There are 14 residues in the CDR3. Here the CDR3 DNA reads TGTGCCAGCAGCGTAGAGACAGCATTGGGGGAGCAGTTCTTC. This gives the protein CASSVETALGEQFF.

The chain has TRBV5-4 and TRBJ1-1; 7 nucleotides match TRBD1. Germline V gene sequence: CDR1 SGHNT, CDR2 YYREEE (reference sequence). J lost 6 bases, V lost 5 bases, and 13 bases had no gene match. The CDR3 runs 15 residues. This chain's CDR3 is CASRRARDSDPEAFF. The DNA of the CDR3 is TGTGCCAGCAGACGGGCCCGGGACAGTGATCCTGAAGCTTTCTTT.

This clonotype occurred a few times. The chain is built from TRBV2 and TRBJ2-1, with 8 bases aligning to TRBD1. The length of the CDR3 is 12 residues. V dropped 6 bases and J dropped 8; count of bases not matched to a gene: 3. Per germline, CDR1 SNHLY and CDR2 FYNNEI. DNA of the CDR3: TGTGCCAGCAGGGGACAGGTGTATGAGCAGTTCTTC. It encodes CASRGQVYEQFF.

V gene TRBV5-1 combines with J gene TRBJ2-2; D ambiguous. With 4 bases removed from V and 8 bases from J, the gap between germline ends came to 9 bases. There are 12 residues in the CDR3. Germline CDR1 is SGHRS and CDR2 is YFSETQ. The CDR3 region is CASSLTRGELFF. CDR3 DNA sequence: TGCGCCAGCAGCCTAACCCGGGGGGAGCTGTTTTTT.

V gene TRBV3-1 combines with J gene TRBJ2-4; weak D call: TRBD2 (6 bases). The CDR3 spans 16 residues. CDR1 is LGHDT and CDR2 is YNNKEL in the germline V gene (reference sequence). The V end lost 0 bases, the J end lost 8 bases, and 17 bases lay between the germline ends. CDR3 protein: CASSQEGVYGGDIQYF. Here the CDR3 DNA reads TGTGCCAGCAGCCAAGAGGGAGTTTACGGCGGGGACATTCAGTACTTC.

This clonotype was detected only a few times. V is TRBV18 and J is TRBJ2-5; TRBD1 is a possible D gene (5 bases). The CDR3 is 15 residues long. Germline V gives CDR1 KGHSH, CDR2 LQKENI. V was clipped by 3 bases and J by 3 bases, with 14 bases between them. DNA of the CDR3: TGTGCCAGCTCACCGGGGTGGGGCAGAGAAGAGACCCAGTACTTC. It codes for CASSPGWGREETQYF.

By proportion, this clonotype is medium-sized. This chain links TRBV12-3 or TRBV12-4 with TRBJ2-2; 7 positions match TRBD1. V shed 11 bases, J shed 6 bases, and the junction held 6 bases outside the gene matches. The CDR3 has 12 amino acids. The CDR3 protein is CASRQGAGELFF. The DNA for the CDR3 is TGTGCCTCCCGACAGGGAGCCGGGGAGCTGTTTTTT.